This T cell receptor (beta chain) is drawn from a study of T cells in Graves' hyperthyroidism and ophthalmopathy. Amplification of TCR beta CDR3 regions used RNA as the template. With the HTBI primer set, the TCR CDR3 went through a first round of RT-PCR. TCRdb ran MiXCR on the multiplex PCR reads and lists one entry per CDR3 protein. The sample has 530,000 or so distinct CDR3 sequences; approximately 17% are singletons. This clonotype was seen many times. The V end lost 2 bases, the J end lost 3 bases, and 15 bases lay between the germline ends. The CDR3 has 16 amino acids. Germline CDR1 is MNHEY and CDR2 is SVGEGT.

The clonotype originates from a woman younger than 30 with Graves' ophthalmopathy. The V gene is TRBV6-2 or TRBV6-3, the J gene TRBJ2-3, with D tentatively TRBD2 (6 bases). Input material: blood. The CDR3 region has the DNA TGTGCCAGCAGTTACGGCCCTGGAGGGAGGACAGATACGCAGTATTTT. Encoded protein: CASSYGPGGRTDTQYF.